This passage covers 14 T cell receptor beta chains from one sample sequenced in a study of T-cell reconstitution after alpha-beta-depleted transplantation in children. Unique molecular identifiers tagged the TCRbeta library. TCRdb ran MiXCR on the PCR reads and lists one entry per CDR3 protein. The sample holds about 580,000 distinct CDR3 sequences, approximately 30% seen once. Sample: PBMCs, taken before TCRalphabeta/CD19-depleted stem cell transplant. Receptor source: a boy younger than two with Wiskott-Aldrich syndrome, due to receive a stem cell transplant.

The CDR3 bases are TGTGCCAGCAGTCCATACATAGGGGGGAACACCGGGGAGCTGTTTTTT. This encodes CASSPYIGGNTGELFF. The chain recombines TRBV12-3 or TRBV12-4 with TRBJ2-2, with D tentatively TRBD1 (6 bases). The V and J ends lost 5 bases and 1 base respectively, with 14 bases between them. The CDR3 runs to 16 residues.

CDR3 DNA sequence: TGCAGTGCTAGATACAGGGATTTGGACTATGGCTACACCTTC. Translating it yields CSARYRDLDYGYTF. V and J are TRBV20-1 and TRBJ1-2, with a possible D match to TRBD1 (6 bases). The germline V gene has CDR1 DFQATT and CDR2 SNEGSKA (reference sequence). Trimming shortened V by 2 bases and J by 3 bases, and 13 bases separated the two germline ends. There are 14 residues in the CDR3.

The gene calls are TRBV19 and TRBJ2-3, with 7 positions matching TRBD1. With 11 bases clipped from V and 3 bases from J, the junction kept 5 bases outside the gene matches. Germline loops: CDR1 LNHDA, CDR2 SQIVND (reference sequence). This CDR3 is 12 amino acids long. DNA for the CDR3: TGTGCCGTCAGGGGGTCAACAGATACGCAGTATTTT. It codes for CAVRGSTDTQYF.

There are a few counts of this clonotype. The chain has TRBV12-3 or TRBV12-4 and TRBJ1-5; D remains unclear. The CDR3 covers 13 residues. Deletions cut 6 bases from V and 3 bases from J, with 9 bases between. The CDR3 here is CASRGRDNQPQHF. CDR3 DNA: TGTGCCAGCAGAGGACGGGACAATCAGCCCCAGCATTTT.

The chain links TRBV20-1 to TRBJ2-2, with 9 bases matching TRBD2. The V and J ends lost 5 bases and 6 bases, in that order; junction bases with no gene match: 10. Germline V gives CDR1 DFQATT, CDR2 SNEGSKA (reference sequence). There are 15 residues in the CDR3. For the CDR3, the DNA is TGCAGTGCTCAGTCCTTAGCGGGAGTATCCGGGGAGCTGTTTTTT. This translates into CSAQSLAGVSGELFF.

The gene calls are TRBV12-3 or TRBV12-4 and TRBJ2-7; the D gene is possibly TRBD1 (6 bases). CDR3 length: 15 residues. The germline V and J ends were trimmed by 0 bases and 4 bases, with 13 bases remaining between them. Written as DNA, the CDR3 is TGTGCCAGCAGTTTAGCCCAACAGGGTAAATACGAGCAGTACTTC. Protein sequence: CASSLAQQGKYEQYF.

The count of this clonotype is one. The chain is built from TRBV12-3 or TRBV12-4 and TRBJ1-1; D gene unclear. This CDR3 spans 14 amino acids. The V and J ends lost 5 bases and 1 base respectively, with 11 bases between them. In DNA form, the CDR3 reads TGTGCCAGCAGTCATCTCACACAGAACACTGAAGCTTTCTTT. Translated: CASSHLTQNTEAFF.

This chain connects TRBV6-1 to TRBJ2-7; 9 positions agree with TRBD2. In germline, CDR1 is MNHNS, CDR2 SASEGT. This CDR3 is built from 15 residues. With 6 bases clipped from V and 6 bases from J, the junction kept 12 bases outside the gene matches. The CDR3 here is CASSPLPGLAGEQYF. The CDR3 coding sequence is TGTGCCAGCAGCCCACTACCGGGACTAGCTGGCGAGCAGTACTTC.

The rearrangement uses TRBV5-1 and TRBJ1-2, with a tentative D call TRBD1 (5 bases). The CDR3 runs to 13 residues. Trimming took 5 bases from V and 6 from J, leaving 14 bases between them. Germline lookup yields CDR1 SGHRS and CDR2 YFSETQ. The CDR3, as DNA: TGCGCCAGCAGTTCAGGGTCCGTAGATGGCTACACCTTC. It translates to CASSSGSVDGYTF.

This clonotype has a handful of counts. V usage is TRBV6-1 and J usage is TRBJ2-2; unclear D gene. Germline CDR1 reads MNHNS; CDR2 reads SASEGT. V was clipped by 6 bases and J by 0 bases, with 17 bases between them. The length of the CDR3 is 17 residues. The CDR3 reads CASRARIFGPNTGELFF. CDR3 DNA: TGTGCCAGCAGAGCCAGGATCTTCGGCCCGAACACCGGGGAGCTGTTTTTT.

This clonotype appeared a few times. This chain uses TRBV15 with TRBJ2-3, with D tentatively TRBD2 (5 bases). Germline V gene sequence: CDR1 LNHNV, CDR2 YYDKDF (reference sequence). This CDR3 is 13 amino acids long. V shed 1 base and J shed 7 bases, with 9 bases lying between them. In DNA form, the CDR3 reads TGTGCCACCAGCAGAGCGGCTAGCAATACGCAGTATTTT. Its translation: CATSRAASNTQYF.

This clonotype appeared once. V and J are TRBV12-3 or TRBV12-4 and TRBJ2-7; D is perhaps TRBD2 (6 bases). Trimming took 4 bases from V and 6 from J, leaving 16 bases between them. This CDR3 is built from 14 residues. As DNA, the CDR3 is TGTGCCAGCAGTTACGGGGGAAGAGGAGTCGAGCAGTACTTC. It yields the protein CASSYGGRGVEQYF.

This chain links TRBV29-1 with TRBJ2-7; 11 positions agree with TRBD1. This CDR3 is built from 14 residues. V was pared by 0 bases and J by 7 bases, with 5 bases of the junction left unmatched. The germline gives CDR1 SQVTM, CDR2 ANQGSEA. Here the CDR3 DNA reads TGCAGCGTTGAAGATGGACAGGGGGCGGTTGAGCAGTACTTC. This sequence encodes CSVEDGQGAVEQYF.

This chain connects TRBV6-5 to TRBJ2-3; TRBD1 might be the D (5 bases). Germline V gene sequence: CDR1 MNHEY, CDR2 SVGAGI. This CDR3 has 18 amino acids. Trimming stripped 1 base from V and 0 bases from J, with 17 bases between. Here the CDR3 DNA reads TGTGCCAGCAGTTACTGTTGTTTAAGGGGAACTAGCACAGATACGCAGTATTTT. Its protein product is CASSYCCLRGTSTDTQYF.